The clone carrying this T cell receptor (beta chain) was seen repeatedly, ten times or more. Patients sequenced had flow cytometry evidence of CD8+CD57+ cell expansion. Each patient gave a blood sample that was collected before any therapy had been received. CDR1 is DFQATT, CDR2 SNEGSKA, per germline (reference sequence). This CDR3 has 14 amino acids. With 5 bases removed from V and 6 bases from J, the gap between germline ends came to 17 bases. This specimen comes from a study of CD8+CD57+ T cells in acquired aplastic anemia. Genomic DNA served as template for TCR beta VDJ and CDR3 profiling. TCRdb passed the reads through MiXCR, listing each CDR3 protein once. The sample carries under 350,000 distinct CDR3 sequences, approximately 58% recorded once.

Material: sorted CD4+, CD8+, or CD8+CD57+ T cells (not recorded which) from PBMCs. This chain connects TRBV20-1 to TRBJ2-1, with D possibly matching TRBD2 (6 bases). The receptor comes from a human donor with aplastic anemia. CDR3 DNA: TGCAGTGCTCCTAGGGTAGCGGCCGGCAATGAGCAGTTCTTC. This encodes CSAPRVAAGNEQFF.